The 9 T cell receptor beta chains below all came from one sample that was sequenced in a study of blood T cell repertoires in COVID-19. The repertoire was sequenced with immunoSEQ multiplex PCR; TCRdb's copy has only in-frame clones and lacks some. The sample holds about 55,000 clones; approximately 90% are singletons and the top ten take over 1.2%. The sequenced sample was peripheral blood. The origin of the receptors is a man between 60 and 75 years old with acute or convalescent COVID-19.

The genes are TRBV30 and TRBJ2-1; D may be TRBD2 (6 bases). The V end lost 3 bases, the J end lost 8 bases, and 14 bases lay between the germline ends. Germline CDR1 and CDR2: GTSNPN and SVGIG (reference sequence). The CDR3 totals 13 residues. The CDR3 DNA is TGTGCCTGGAGACTTGGACTATACCATGAGCAGTTCTTC. This sequence encodes CAWRLGLYHEQFF.

This clone was detected once. The chain carries TRBV5-1 and TRBJ2-5, with 7 nucleotides matching TRBD2. The V and J ends lost 5 bases and 2 bases, in that order; junction bases with no gene match: 15. Germline V CDR1 and CDR2: SGHRS, YFSETQ. The CDR3 has 17 residues. The CDR3 nucleotides are TGCGCCAGCAGTATCGCGAGCGGGACTATTTATCAAGAGACCCAGTACTTC. Translating gives CASSIASGTIYQETQYF.

As DNA, the CDR3 is TGTGCCAGCAGTTTCCAAAACACCGGGGAGCTGTTTTTT. It specifies CASSFQNTGELFF. The rearrangement joins TRBV28 to TRBJ2-2, with D uncertain. CDR1 is MDHEN, CDR2 SYDVKM, per germline. There are 13 residues in the CDR3. Trimming took off 3 bases at V and 2 bases at J, with 4 bases between the two ends. The variable domain in full, completed from reference TRBV28 and TRBJ2-2, reads DVKVTQSSRYLVKRTGEKVFLECVQDMDHENMFWYRQDPGLGLRLIYFSYDVKMKEKGDIPEGYSVSREKKERFSLILESASTNQTSMYLCASSFQNTGELFFGEGSRLTVL.

This chain joins TRBV13 and TRBJ1-5; D is possibly TRBD1 (5 bases). V lost 2 bases, J lost 2 bases, and 7 bases lay in between. The CDR3 is 14 amino acids. Germline assignment: CDR1 PRHDT and CDR2 FYEKMQ (reference sequence). CDR3 nucleotide sequence: TGTGCCAGCAGCTTAAGCAGGGGCAATCAGCCCCAGCATTTT. This sequence encodes CASSLSRGNQPQHF. The full variable domain, its missing parts supplied by reference TRBV13 and TRBJ1-5, is AAGVIQSPRHLIKEKRETATLKCYPIPRHDTVYWYQQGPGQDPQFLISFYEKMQSDKGSIPDRFSAQQFSDYHSELNMSSLELGDSALYFCASSLSRGNQPQHFGDGTRLSIL.

This chain joins TRBV11-3 and TRBJ2-7; possibly TRBD2 for D (6 bases). Trimming took 3 bases from V and 5 from J, leaving 23 bases between them. The CDR3 consists of 17 residues. Germline lookup yields CDR1 SGHNT and CDR2 YENEEA. CDR3 sequence (DNA): TGTGCCAGCAGCTTGCCCCCTCTAGCGCAAATACGCCACGAGCAGTACTTC. This translates into CASSLPPLAQIRHEQYF.

The chain carries TRBV5-4 and TRBJ1-6; D unclear. Trimming removed 4 bases at V and 6 bases at J, with 11 bases between. CDR1 SGHNT and CDR2 YYREEE come from the germline V gene (reference sequence). The CDR3 consists of 14 residues. CDR3 residues: CASSTQPTNSPLHF. CDR3 DNA: TGTGCCAGCAGCACACAGCCGACTAATTCACCCCTCCACTTT.

V is TRBV5-4 and J is TRBJ1-2, with D tentatively TRBD1 (6 bases). The CDR3 runs 9 residues. Germline CDR1 is SGHNT and CDR2 is YYREEE (reference sequence). The chain's CDR3 is CAGGDGYTF. The CDR3 nucleotides read TGTGCAGGGGGTGATGGCTACACCTTC.

This sequence joins TRBV9 and TRBJ1-2, with D possibly TRBD1 on 5 matching bases. This CDR3 comprises 15 residues. Germline V gene sequence: CDR1 SGDLS, CDR2 YYNGEE. V was pared by 3 bases and J by 3 bases, with 15 bases between. This CDR3 reads CASSAGGVVDYGYTF. Written as DNA, the CDR3 is TGTGCCAGCAGCGCTGGGGGGGTGGTTGACTATGGCTACACCTTC.

This chain uses TRBV11-3 with TRBJ2-2; 10 bases align to TRBD1. Germline assignment: CDR1 SGHNT and CDR2 YENEEA. Losses at the gene ends were 3 bases for V and 7 bases for J; bases not matched to a gene: 5. CDR3 length: 15 amino acids. The CDR3 DNA reads TGTGCCAGCAGCTTTGACAGGGGGCAGAACGGGGAGCTGTTTTTT. It is translated as CASSFDRGQNGELFF.